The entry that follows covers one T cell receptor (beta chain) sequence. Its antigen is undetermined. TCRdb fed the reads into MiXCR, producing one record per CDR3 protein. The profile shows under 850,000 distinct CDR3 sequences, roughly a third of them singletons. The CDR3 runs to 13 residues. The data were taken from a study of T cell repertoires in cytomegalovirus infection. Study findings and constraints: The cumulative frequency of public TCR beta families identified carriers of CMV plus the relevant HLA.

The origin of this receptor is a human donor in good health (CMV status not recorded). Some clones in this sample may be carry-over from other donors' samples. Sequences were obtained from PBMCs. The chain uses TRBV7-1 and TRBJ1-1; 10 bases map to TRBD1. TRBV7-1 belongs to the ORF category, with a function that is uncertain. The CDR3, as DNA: TGTGCTGGGGGACAGGGGCCTAACACTGAAGCTTTCTTT. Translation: CAGGQGPNTEAFF.